This TCR beta chain was observed in a study of blood T cell repertoires in COVID-19. In the study overall: Sample material is recorded as cDNA or gDNA derived from T cells, B-cell-depleted T cells, or PBMCs.

J lost 10 bases, V lost 9 bases, and 8 bases had no gene match. The CDR3 extends over 12 amino acids. Measured with immunoSEQ multiplex PCR; TCRdb has only the in-frame clones, and not every one. The data show 160,000 or so clones, with roughly nine tenths seen just once and 15% held by the top ten. The rearrangement uses TRBV12-3 or TRBV12-4 and TRBJ2-1, with 8 bases matching TRBD1. The receptor comes from a woman in her thirties or forties with acute or convalescent COVID-19. The sequencing input was peripheral blood. CDR3 bases: TGTGCCAGTCAGACAGGGGCAGGGGAGCAGTTCTTC. Protein: CASQTGAGEQFF.